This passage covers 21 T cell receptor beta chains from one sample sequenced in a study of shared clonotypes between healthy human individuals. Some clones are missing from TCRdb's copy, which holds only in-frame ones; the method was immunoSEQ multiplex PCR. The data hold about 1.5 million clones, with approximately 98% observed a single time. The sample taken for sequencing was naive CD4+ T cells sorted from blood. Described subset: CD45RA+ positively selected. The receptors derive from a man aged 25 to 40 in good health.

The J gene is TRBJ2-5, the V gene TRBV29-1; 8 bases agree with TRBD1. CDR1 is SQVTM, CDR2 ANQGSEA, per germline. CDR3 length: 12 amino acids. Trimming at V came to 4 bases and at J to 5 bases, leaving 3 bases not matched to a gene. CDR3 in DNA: TGCAGCGTTGGACAGGGGATGGAGACCCAGTACTTC. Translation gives CSVGQGMETQYF.

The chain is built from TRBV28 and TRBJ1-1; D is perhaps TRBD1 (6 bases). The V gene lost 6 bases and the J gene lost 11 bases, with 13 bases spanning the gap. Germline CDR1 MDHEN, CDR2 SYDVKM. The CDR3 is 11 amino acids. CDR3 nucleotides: TGTGCCAGCAGCGAGAACAGGGAGGCTTTCTTT. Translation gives CASSENREAFF.

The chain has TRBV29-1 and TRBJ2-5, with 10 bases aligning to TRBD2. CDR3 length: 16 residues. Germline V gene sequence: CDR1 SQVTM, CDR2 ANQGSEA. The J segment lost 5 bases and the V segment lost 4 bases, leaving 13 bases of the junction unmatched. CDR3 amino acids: CSVVPSLLAGWETQYF. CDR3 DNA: TGCAGCGTTGTACCCTCACTACTAGCGGGGTGGGAGACCCAGTACTTC.

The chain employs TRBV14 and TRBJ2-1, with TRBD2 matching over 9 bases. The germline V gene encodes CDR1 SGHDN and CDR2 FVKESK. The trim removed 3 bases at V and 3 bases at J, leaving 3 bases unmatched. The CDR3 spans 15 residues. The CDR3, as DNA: TGTGCCAGCAGCCACACTAGCGGGTACTACAATGAGCAGTTCTTC. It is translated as CASSHTSGYYNEQFF.

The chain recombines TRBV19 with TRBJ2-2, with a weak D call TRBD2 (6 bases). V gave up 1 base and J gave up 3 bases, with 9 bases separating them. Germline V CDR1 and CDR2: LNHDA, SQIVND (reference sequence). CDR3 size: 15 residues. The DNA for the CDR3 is TGTGCCAGTAGTATAGCCGGGACTGACACCGGGGAGCTGTTTTTT. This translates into CASSIAGTDTGELFF. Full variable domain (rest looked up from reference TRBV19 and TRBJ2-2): DGGITQSPKYLFRKEGQNVTLSCEQNLNHDAMYWYRQDPGQGLRLIYYSQIVNDFQKGDIAEGYSVSREKKESFPLTVTSAQKNPTAFYLCASSIAGTDTGELFFGEGSRLTVL.

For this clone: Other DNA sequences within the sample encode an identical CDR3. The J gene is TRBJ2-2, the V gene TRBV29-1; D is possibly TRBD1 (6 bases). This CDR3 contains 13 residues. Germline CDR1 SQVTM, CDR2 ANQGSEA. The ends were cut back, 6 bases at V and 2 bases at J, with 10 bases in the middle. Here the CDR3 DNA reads TGCAGCGTCGGACAGTTAAACACCGGGGAGCTGTTTTTT. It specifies CSVGQLNTGELFF.

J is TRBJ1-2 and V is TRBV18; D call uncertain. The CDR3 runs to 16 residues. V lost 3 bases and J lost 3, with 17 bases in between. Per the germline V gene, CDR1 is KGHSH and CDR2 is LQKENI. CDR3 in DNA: TGTGCCAGCTCACCGAGTGTGTCTGTTCCACACTATGGCTACACCTTC. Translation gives CASSPSVSVPHYGYTF.

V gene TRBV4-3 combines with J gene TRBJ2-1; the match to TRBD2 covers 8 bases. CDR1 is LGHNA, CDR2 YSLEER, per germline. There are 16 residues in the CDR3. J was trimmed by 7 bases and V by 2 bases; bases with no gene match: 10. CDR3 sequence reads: CASSQHRSGSGNEQFF. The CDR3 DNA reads TGCGCCAGCAGCCAACACCGAAGCGGGAGTGGGAATGAGCAGTTCTTC.

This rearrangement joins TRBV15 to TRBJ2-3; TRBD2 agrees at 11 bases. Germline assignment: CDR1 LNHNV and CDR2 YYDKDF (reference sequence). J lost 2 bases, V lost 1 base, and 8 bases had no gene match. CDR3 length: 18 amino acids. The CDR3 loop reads CATSRVQLAGVVTDTQYF. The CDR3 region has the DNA TGTGCCACCAGCAGAGTTCAACTAGCGGGAGTCGTCACAGATACGCAGTATTTT.

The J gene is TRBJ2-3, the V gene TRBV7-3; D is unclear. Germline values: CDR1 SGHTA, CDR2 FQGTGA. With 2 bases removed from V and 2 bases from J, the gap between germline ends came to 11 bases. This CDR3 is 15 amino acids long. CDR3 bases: TGTGCCAGCAGCTTAGACGGAACGATCACAGATACGCAGTATTTT. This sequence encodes CASSLDGTITDTQYF. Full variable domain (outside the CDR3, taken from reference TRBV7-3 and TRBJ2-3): GAGVSQTPSNKVTEKGKYVELRCDPISGHTALYWYRQSLGQGPEFLIYFQGTGAADDSGLPNDRFFAVRPEGSVSTLKIQRTERGDSAVYLCASSLDGTITDTQYFGPGTRLTVL.

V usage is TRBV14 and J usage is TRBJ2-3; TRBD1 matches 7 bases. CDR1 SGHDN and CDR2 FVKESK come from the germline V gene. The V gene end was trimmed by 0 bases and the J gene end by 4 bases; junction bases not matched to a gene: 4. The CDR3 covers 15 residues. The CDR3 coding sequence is TGTGCCAGCAGCCAAGATACAGGACAGGCAGATACGCAGTATTTT. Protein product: CASSQDTGQADTQYF.

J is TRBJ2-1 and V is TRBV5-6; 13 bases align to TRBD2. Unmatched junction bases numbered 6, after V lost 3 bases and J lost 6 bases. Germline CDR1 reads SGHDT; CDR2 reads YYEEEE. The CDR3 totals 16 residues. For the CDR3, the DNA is TGTGCCAGCAGCTCCCCGACTAGCGGGGGGCCCAATGAGCAGTTCTTC. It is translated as CASSSPTSGGPNEQFF.

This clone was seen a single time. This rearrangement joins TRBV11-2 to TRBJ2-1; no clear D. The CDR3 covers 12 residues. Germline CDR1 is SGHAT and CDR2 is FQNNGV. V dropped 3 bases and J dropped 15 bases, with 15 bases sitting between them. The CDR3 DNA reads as TGTGCCAGCAGCTTCGTAGGGCGGCAGGCGTTCTTC. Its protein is CASSFVGRQAFF.

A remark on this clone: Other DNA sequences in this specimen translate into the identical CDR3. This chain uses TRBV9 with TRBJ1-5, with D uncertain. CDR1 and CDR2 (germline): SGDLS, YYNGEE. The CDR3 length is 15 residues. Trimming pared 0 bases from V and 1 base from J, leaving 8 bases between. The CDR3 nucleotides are TGTGCCAGCAGCGTAGGAGGGTTCAGCAATCAGCCCCAGCATTTT. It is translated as CASSVGGFSNQPQHF.

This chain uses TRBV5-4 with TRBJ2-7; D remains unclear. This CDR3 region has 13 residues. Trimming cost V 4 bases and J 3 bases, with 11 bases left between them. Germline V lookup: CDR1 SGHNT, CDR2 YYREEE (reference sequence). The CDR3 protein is CASSPGKNYEQYF. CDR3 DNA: TGTGCCAGCAGCCCGGGCAAGAACTACGAGCAGTACTTC.

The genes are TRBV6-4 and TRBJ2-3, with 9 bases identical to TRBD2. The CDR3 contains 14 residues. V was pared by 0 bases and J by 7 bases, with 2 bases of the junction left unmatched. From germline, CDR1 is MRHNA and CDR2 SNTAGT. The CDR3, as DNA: TGTGCCAGCAGTGACTCCCTAGCGGGATATACGCAGTATTTT. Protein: CASSDSLAGYTQYF.

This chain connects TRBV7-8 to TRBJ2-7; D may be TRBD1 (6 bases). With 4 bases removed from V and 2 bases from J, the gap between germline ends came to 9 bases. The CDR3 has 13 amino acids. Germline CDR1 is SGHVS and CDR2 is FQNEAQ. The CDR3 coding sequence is TGTGCCAGCAGCTCCAGGGACACCTACGAGCAGTACTTC. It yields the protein CASSSRDTYEQYF.

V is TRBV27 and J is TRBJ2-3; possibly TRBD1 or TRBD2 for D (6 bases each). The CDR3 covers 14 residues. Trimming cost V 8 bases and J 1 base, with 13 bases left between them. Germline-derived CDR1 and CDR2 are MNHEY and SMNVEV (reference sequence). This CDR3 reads CASGKGGGTDTQYF. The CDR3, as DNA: TGTGCCAGCGGTAAGGGGGGCGGCACAGATACGCAGTATTTT.

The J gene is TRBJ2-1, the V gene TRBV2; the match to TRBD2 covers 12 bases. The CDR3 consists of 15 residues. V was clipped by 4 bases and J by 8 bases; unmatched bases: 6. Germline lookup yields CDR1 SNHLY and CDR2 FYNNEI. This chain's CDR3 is CASSVASGRAYEQFF. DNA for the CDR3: TGTGCCAGCAGTGTGGCTAGCGGGAGGGCATATGAGCAGTTCTTC.

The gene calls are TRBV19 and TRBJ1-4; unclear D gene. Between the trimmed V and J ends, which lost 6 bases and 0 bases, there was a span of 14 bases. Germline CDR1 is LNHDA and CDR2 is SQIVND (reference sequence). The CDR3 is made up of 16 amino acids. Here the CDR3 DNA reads TGTGCCAGTAGCTCTTGGCGGGGAGCAACTAATGAAAAACTGTTTTTT. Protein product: CASSSWRGATNEKLFF.

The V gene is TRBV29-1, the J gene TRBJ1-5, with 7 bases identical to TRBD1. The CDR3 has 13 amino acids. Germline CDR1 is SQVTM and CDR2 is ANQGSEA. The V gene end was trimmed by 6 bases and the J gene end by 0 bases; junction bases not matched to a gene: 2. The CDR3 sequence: CSVQGNSNQPQHF. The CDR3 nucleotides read TGCAGCGTACAGGGGAATAGCAATCAGCCCCAGCATTTT.